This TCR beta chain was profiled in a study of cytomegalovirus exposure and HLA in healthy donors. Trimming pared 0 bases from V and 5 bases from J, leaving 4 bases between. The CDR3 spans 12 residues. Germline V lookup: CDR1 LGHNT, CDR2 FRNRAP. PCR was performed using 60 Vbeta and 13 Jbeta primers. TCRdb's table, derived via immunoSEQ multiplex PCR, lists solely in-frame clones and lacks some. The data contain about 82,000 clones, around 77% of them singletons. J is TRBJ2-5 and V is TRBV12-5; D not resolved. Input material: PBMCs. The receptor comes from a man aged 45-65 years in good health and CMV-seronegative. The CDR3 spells CASGLVLETQYF. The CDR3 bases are TGTGCTAGTGGTTTGGTACTGGAGACCCAGTACTTC.